The present TCR beta chain was sequenced within a study of CD8 T cells in ankylosing spondylitis. Whole-study results and caveats: Characteristic of ankylosing spondylitis blood, it appeared, was a TCR beta motif comprising 7 to 9 highly homologous variants. The clones that were linked to disease were reported to be significantly enriched in matched synovial fluid samples from ankylosing spondylitis patients. In reactive arthritis synovial fluid and blood, some motif variants had been reported before. Researchers report that disease-linked clones proved CD8+ and relatively rare in peripheral blood.

Germline CDR1 reads DFQATT; CDR2 reads SNEGSKA (reference sequence). CDR3 size: 12 residues. The junction had 3 bases not matched to a gene; V was cut back by 3 bases and J by 6 bases. In making TCR beta libraries, quantitative 5'-RACE with molecular barcodes was used. TCRdb reanalysed the 5' RACE reads using MiXCR and keeps one entry per CDR3 protein. The data contain about 700,000 distinct CDR3 sequences, around 20% of them singletons. Comment on this clonotype: The antigen remains undetermined.

The specimen was blood, either unsorted or a sorted T cell fraction (not recorded which). This chain connects TRBV20-1 to TRBJ2-7; 9 bases are shared with TRBD1. The source of this sequence is a male donor with ankylosing spondylitis. The CDR3 DNA reads as TGCAGTGCTAGGGACAGGGGACCCGAGCAGTACTTC. Its protein is CSARDRGPEQYF.